One and the same sample provided the 25 T cell receptor beta chains below, sequenced in a study of CD8+CD57+ T cells in acquired aplastic anemia. Genomic DNA, the template, was used for profiling of the TCR beta VDJ and CDR3. TCRdb itself ran the reads through MiXCR, one entry per CDR3 protein. Of hundreds of thousands of distinct CDR3 sequences listed, just under 70% were seen once; the top ten hold approximately 4%. Material: sorted CD4+, CD8+, or CD8+CD57+ T cells (not recorded which) from PBMCs. All receptors derive from a human donor in good health, serving as a control.

This clonotype has a count of ten or more. The chain links TRBV7-2 to TRBJ2-3, with a tentative D call TRBD2 (6 bases). The V gene lost 0 bases and the J gene lost 4 bases, with 11 bases spanning the gap. The germline gives CDR1 SGHTA, CDR2 FQGNSA. The CDR3 covers 15 residues. CDR3 in amino acids: CASSLAGEEADTQYF. In DNA, the CDR3 is TGTGCCAGCAGCTTAGCCGGGGAGGAGGCAGATACGCAGTATTTT.

Concerning this clonotype itself: One end of the junction is discordant with germline, which a read error may explain. The chain is built from TRBV5-1 and TRBJ2-3; possibly TRBD2 for D (6 bases). CDR1 is SGHRS and CDR2 is YFSETQ in the germline V gene. CDR3 length equals 16 residues. The CDR3 bases are TGTGCCAGCAGCTCACGGAGGGATAGCGGCACAGATACGCAGTATTTT. Translating it yields CASSSRRDSGTDTQYF. Supplemented by reference TRBV5-1 and TRBJ2-3, the full variable domain reads KAGVTQTPRYLIKTRGQQVTLSCSPISGHRSVSWYQQTPGQGLQFLFEYFSETQRNKGNFPGRFSGRQFSNSRSEMNVSTLELGDSALYLCASSSRRDSGTDTQYFGPGTRLTVL.

This clonotype was detected many times. The chain uses TRBV19 and TRBJ1-5; 9 positions agree with TRBD1. Germline V gene lookup returns CDR1 LNHDA and CDR2 SQIVND (reference sequence). The CDR3 extends over 16 amino acids. The V gene end was trimmed by 11 bases and the J gene end by 3 bases; junction bases not matched to a gene: 14. The CDR3 DNA reads TGTGCCGCCGGGACAGGGCGCGGTGTAGTCAATCAGCCCCAGCATTTT. Residues: CAAGTGRGVVNQPQHF.

This rearrangement joins TRBV7-8 to TRBJ1-5, with D hard to call. CDR1 SGHVS and CDR2 FQNEAQ come from the germline V gene. The CDR3 contains 20 residues. With 2 bases removed from V and 0 bases from J, the gap between germline ends came to 23 bases. The CDR3 sequence is CASSLRVPRAGRISNQPQHF. The CDR3 DNA is TGTGCCAGCAGCTTAAGGGTCCCTAGGGCGGGAAGAATTAGCAATCAGCCCCAGCATTTT. Full variable domain (remainder filled in from reference TRBV7-8 and TRBJ1-5): GAGVSQSPRYKVAKRGQDVALRCDPISGHVSLFWYQQALGQGPEFLTYFQNEAQLDKSGLPSDRFFAERPEGSVSTLKIQRTQQEDSAVYLCASSLRVPRAGRISNQPQHFGDGTRLSIL.

This clonotype appeared a few times. No conserved phenylalanine or tryptophan is present at the end of the CDR3, so a read error is the likely explanation. The chain combines TRBV4-2 with TRBJ2-2; D uncertain. Trimming removed 2 bases at V and 5 bases at J, with 18 bases between. The CDR3 is made up of 17 amino acids. In germline, CDR1 is LGHNA, CDR2 YNFKEQ. CDR3 sequence: CASSQNLRSSGTGELFY. As DNA, the CDR3 is TGTGCCAGCAGCCAAAATCTCAGATCGTCTGGGACCGGGGAGCTGTTTTAT.

The J gene is TRBJ2-1, the V gene TRBV25-1; TRBD1 matches at 7 bases. Germline CDR1 MGHDK, CDR2 SYGVNS. The CDR3 runs to 13 residues. V shed 8 bases and J 8 bases; nucleotides not matched to a gene: 9. The CDR3 nucleotides read TGTGCCAGCCAGACAGGGCAGGGCGATGAGCAGTTCTTC. Residues: CASQTGQGDEQFF.

The J gene is TRBJ2-3, the V gene TRBV5-1, with 8 bases that match TRBD1. CDR1 SGHRS and CDR2 YFSETQ come from the germline V gene. The CDR3 is made up of 16 amino acids. V dropped 7 bases and J dropped 4; count of bases not matched to a gene: 14. The CDR3 sequence is CASARKAGGKADTQYF. The CDR3 DNA reads TGCGCCAGCGCGAGGAAGGCAGGGGGCAAGGCAGATACGCAGTATTTT.

Points on this clonotype: Since the CDR3 does not end with the conserved phenylalanine or tryptophan, this likely comes from a read error. The chain combines TRBV2 with TRBJ1-2; TRBD1 might be the D (5 bases). The V and J ends lost 1 base and 8 bases respectively, with 11 bases between them. The germline V gene encodes CDR1 SNHLY and CDR2 FYNNEI. This CDR3 contains 13 residues. The CDR3 here is CASSEEQARGYTH. DNA of the CDR3: TGTGCCAGCAGTGAAGAACAGGCCCGGGGCTACACCCAC.

This CDR3 reads CASSLAGRGTDTQYF. The CDR3 region has the DNA TGTGCCAGCAGCTTAGCGGGCAGGGGCACAGATACGCAGTATTTT. The genes are TRBV5-4 and TRBJ2-3, with D possibly matching TRBD2 (6 bases). The CDR3 contains 15 residues. Germline V gene data show CDR1 as SGHNT and CDR2 as YYREEE (reference sequence). Trimming shortened V by 2 bases and J by 1 base, and 11 bases separated the two germline ends.

On this clonotype itself: The CDR3 ends on some other residue instead of the conserved phenylalanine or tryptophan, so this is likely a read error. No DNA is shown, since the ends of the CDR3 on it are uncertain; the CDR3 is the one TCRdb lists. The chain links TRBV14 to TRBJ1-2. The CDR3 length is 13 residues, termini included. CDR1 is SGHDN, CDR2 FVKESK, per germline. This CDR3 is CASSQLGLAGNEL.

This chain links TRBV5-1 with TRBJ2-3, with unresolved D. The CDR3 loop spans 13 amino acids. Germline assignment: CDR1 SGHRS and CDR2 YFSETQ. The V gene lost 0 bases and the J gene lost 11 bases, with 13 bases spanning the gap. Here the CDR3 DNA reads TGCGCCAGCAGCTTGGGAGAGAACACGGAGCAGTATTTT. Protein product: CASSLGENTEQYF.

In regard to this clonotype: In this CDR3 the conserved last residue, phenylalanine or tryptophan, is missing, so a read error is likely. The rearrangement joins TRBV7-3 to TRBJ1-2; D is uncertain. Per the germline V gene, CDR1 is SGHTA and CDR2 is FQGTGA. This CDR3 spans 14 amino acids. CDR3 DNA sequence: TGTGCCAGCAGTCAAGAACACTCTAAATATGGCTACACCTAC. Its translation: CASSQEHSKYGYTY.

In the case of this clonotype: The junction and the germline gene differ at one end; a read error may be behind it. The gene calls are TRBV9 and TRBJ2-6, with D unresolved. The CDR3 has 14 residues. The germline gives CDR1 SGDLS, CDR2 YYNGEE. CDR3 amino acids: CASSRAVNTEAFSF. The CDR3 DNA follows: TGTGCCAGCAGCCGGGCAGTGAACACTGAAGCCTTCTCTTTC.

The chain is built from TRBV6-6 and TRBJ1-2, with D possibly matching TRBD1 (6 bases). Germline V gene lookup returns CDR1 MNHNY and CDR2 SVGAGI (reference sequence). This CDR3 contains 12 residues. Trimming took 6 bases from V and 7 from J, leaving 12 bases between them. For the CDR3, the DNA is TGTGCCAGCAGATTAAGGGGGGCTGGCTACACCTTC. This translates into CASRLRGAGYTF.

The CDR3 loop reads CASLPGAAGELFF. The CDR3 DNA reads TGTGCCAGCCTACCGGGGGCAGCCGGGGAGCTGTTTTTT. The chain joins TRBV10-3 to TRBJ2-2; D tentatively reads TRBD1 or TRBD2 (6 bases each). This CDR3 spans 13 amino acids. The germline V and J ends were trimmed by 10 bases and 6 bases, with 15 bases remaining between them. Looked up from germline, CDR1 is ENHRY and CDR2 is SYGVKD.

J is TRBJ1-5 and V is TRBV7-9, with TRBD1 matching over 8 bases. V was clipped by 4 bases and J by 12 bases; unmatched bases: 8. Germline values: CDR1 SEHNR, CDR2 FQNEAQ (reference sequence). This CDR3 spans 13 amino acids. The CDR3 nucleotides are TGTGCCAGCAGCTCAGAGACAGGGGAACGCCAGCATTTT. Translating gives CASSSETGERQHF.

The CDR3 DNA sequence: TGTGCCAGCAGCCCTGAGACAGGGGGCAATCAGCCCCAGCATTTT. Translation gives CASSPETGGNQPQHF. The V gene is TRBV7-9, the J gene TRBJ1-5; TRBD1 matches 8 bases. After removal of 5 bases from V and 2 bases from J, the junction contained 5 bases not matched to a gene. The germline V gene encodes CDR1 SEHNR and CDR2 FQNEAQ (reference sequence). This CDR3 has 15 residues.

The rearrangement uses TRBV20-1 and TRBJ2-7, with D tentatively TRBD1 (6 bases). Looked up from germline, CDR1 is DFQATT and CDR2 is SNEGSKA (reference sequence). This CDR3 is 12 amino acids long. V dropped 6 bases and J dropped 11 bases, with 20 bases sitting between them. In nucleotides, the CDR3 is TGCAGTGCGAAAAGACAGGACTCAGAGAAGTACTTC. It yields the protein CSAKRQDSEKYF.

V usage is TRBV2 and J usage is TRBJ2-3; D remains unclear. CDR3 length: 12 amino acids. Trimming removed 3 bases from V and 6 bases from J, with 7 bases in between. Germline CDR1 SNHLY, CDR2 FYNNEI. In DNA, the CDR3 is TGTGCCAGCAGTGATCGAGCTGATACGCAGTATTTT. Translation gives CASSDRADTQYF.

The chain recombines TRBV6-4 with TRBJ1-2; D call uncertain. Germline V CDR1 and CDR2: MRHNA, SNTAGT. This CDR3 is 16 amino acids long. V lost 9 bases, J lost 0 bases, and 20 bases lay in between. CDR3 protein: CARCQERSYANYGYTF. CDR3 nucleotide sequence: TGTGCCAGGTGCCAAGAACGGAGTTACGCTAACTATGGCTACACCTTC.

Note on this clonotype: One end of the junction is discordant with germline, which a read error may explain. The CDR3 here is CASSGQAPGNSPPYF. DNA of the CDR3: TGTGCCAGCAGTGGTCAGGCCCCGGGTAATTCACCCCCCTACTTT. The gene calls are TRBV7-4 and TRBJ1-6; D ambiguous. Germline V CDR1 and CDR2: SGHVT, SQSDAQ. This CDR3 is 15 amino acids long. Full variable domain (outside the CDR3, taken from reference TRBV7-4 and TRBJ1-6): GAGVSQSPRYKVAKRGRDVALRCDSISGHVTLYWYRQTLGQGSEVLTYSQSDAQRDKSGRPSGRFSAERPERSVSTLKIQRTEQGDSAVYLCASSGQAPGNSPPYFGNGTRLTVT.

Comments on this clonotype: As the CDR3 is not closed by the conserved phenylalanine or tryptophan, this likely results from a read error. The limits of the CDR3 on the DNA are not certain, so only TCRdb's listed CDR3 is given. This chain joins TRBV12-3 or TRBV12-4 and TRBJ2-3; the table calls TRBD1, which could not be checked here. The CDR3 extends over 10 residues, inclusive of both ends. The CDR3 spells CASSKTRGNY.

This clonotype was observed many times. The chain employs TRBV9 and TRBJ2-2; 9 nucleotides align to TRBD1. In germline, CDR1 is SGDLS, CDR2 YYNGEE. The CDR3 is 16 amino acids. V lost 3 bases, J lost 4 bases, and 7 bases stayed unmatched. CDR3 sequence: CASSARDREPTGELFF. As DNA, the CDR3 is TGTGCCAGCAGCGCCCGGGACAGGGAACCCACCGGGGAGCTGTTTTTT.

With regard to this clonotype: A much larger clone differs from this one at a single base, so this may be a read error. The J gene is TRBJ1-4, the V gene TRBV5-1, with 9 positions matching TRBD1. Germline assignment: CDR1 SGHRS and CDR2 YFSETQ. This CDR3 is 16 amino acids long. Here the CDR3 DNA reads TGCGCCAGCAGCTTGGAACAGGGGGCTTACGGTGAAAAACTGTCTTTT. The encoded protein is CASSLEQGAYGEKLSF.

The V gene is TRBV7-9, the J gene TRBJ2-2; 10 nucleotides align to TRBD2. After removal of 7 bases from V and 3 bases from J, the junction contained 5 bases not matched to a gene. Germline loops: CDR1 SEHNR, CDR2 FQNEAQ (reference sequence). The CDR3 loop spans 15 amino acids. CDR3 in amino acids: CASTKRGGDTGELFF. CDR3 DNA: TGTGCCAGCACAAAGCGGGGGGGCGACACCGGGGAGCTGTTTTTT. The variable domain in full, completed from reference TRBV7-9 and TRBJ2-2, reads DTGVSQNPRHKITKRGQNVTFRCDPISEHNRLYWYRQTLGQGPEFLTYFQNEAQLEKSRLLSDRFSAERPKGSFSTLEIQRTEQGDSAMYLCASTKRGGDTGELFFGEGSRLTVL.